A single T cell receptor (beta chain) is shown here with its context. Its target is unknown. The PCR used 60 Vbeta and 13 Jbeta primers. Using immunoSEQ multiplex PCR, the repertoire was profiled, and TCRdb retains in-frame clones only, with some absent. Of some 120,000 clones listed, about 75% were seen once; the top ten hold 2.9%. The data were taken from a study of cytomegalovirus exposure and HLA in healthy donors. Study-level points and caveats: Relative to the approximately 630-donor mean, N-insertions were reportedly fewer in an Asian-associated ancestry cluster in a later analysis.

CDR1 and CDR2 from the germline V gene are SGHRS and YFSETQ. V lost 5 bases, J lost 5 bases, and 3 bases stayed unmatched. The CDR3 has 12 amino acids. The sequenced sample consisted of PBMCs. The V call is TRBV5-1, the J call TRBJ2-5, with TRBD1 identical over 7 bases. The source is a woman aged 40 to 50 in good health and CMV-seropositive. CDR3 in amino acids: CASRTGIETQYF. CDR3 nucleotide sequence: TGCGCCAGCAGGACAGGGATCGAGACCCAGTACTTC. Full variable domain (rest looked up from reference TRBV5-1 and TRBJ2-5): KAGVTQTPRYLIKTRGQQVTLSCSPISGHRSVSWYQQTPGQGLQFLFEYFSETQRNKGNFPGRFSGRQFSNSRSEMNVSTLELGDSALYLCASRTGIETQYFGPGTRLLVL.